This TCR beta chain was sequenced for a study of monozygotic twins with inflammatory bowel disease. TCRdb reprocessed the 5' RACE reads and stores each CDR3 protein as one record, lacking DNA. This sample carries around 370,000 distinct CDR3 sequences, with 2.6% going to the ten biggest clones. This clonotype originated in a human donor with ulcerative colitis or Crohn's disease, or a healthy co-twin of an affected twin (not recorded which). Sequenced sample: blood.

The CDR3 protein is CASGGTGSAPEQYF. The V call is TRBV6-2 or TRBV6-3, the J call TRBJ2-7; TCRdb gives TRBD1 as the D gene, but with no DNA this cannot be confirmed. This CDR3 spans 14 amino acids. CDR1 is MNHEY and CDR2 is SVGEGT in the germline V gene.